This TCR beta chain is from a study of shared clonotypes between healthy human individuals. Study-level results: Approximately 4.5% was the fraction of naive CD4 clonotypes found shared across a few donors. Relative to their counterparts shared across all four donors, non-shared clonotypes exhibited diminished generation probabilities.

The germline CDR1 and CDR2 sequences are MDHEN and SYDVKM. The CDR3 is made up of 13 amino acids. Trimming removed 2 bases from V and 8 bases from J; junction bases left unmatched: 4. The genomic DNA of each subset was split evenly across several immunoSEQ plates. TCRdb keeps only in-frame clones here, not all; method: immunoSEQ multiplex PCR. The profile covers approximately 810,000 clones, with 85% to 95% appearing a single time and about 24% taken by the ten largest. Naive CD8 isolation took CD45RO-negative cells positively selected for CCR7 and excluded terminally differentiated effector memory CD45RA+ cells. Of note for this clone: Antigen specificity is unknown.

This clonotype originated in a young man in good health. The V call is TRBV28, the J call TRBJ1-2, with TRBD1 matching over 8 bases. The specimen sequenced was naive CD8+ T cells sorted from blood. CDR3 DNA sequence: TGTGCCAGCAGTTTAAGGACAGGGAACGGCTACACCTTC. Protein: CASSLRTGNGYTF.